This paragraph covers one T cell receptor beta chain sequence. This receptor's antigen is unknown. It has no much larger one-base neighbor in the sample; base qualities were not kept. The data belong to a study of identical twins listed by TCRdb under 2016. Context from the whole study: To test whether fetal clonotypes persist, this study deep-sequenced TCR alpha and beta repertoires from monozygotic twins, from unrelated adults of various ages, and from cord blood. To rule out contamination, the twin experiments were replicated at different times with different library preparation protocols. Study-level results and caveats: Fewer insertions were carried by abundant cord blood beta clonotypes, a similar but weaker trend appeared in young adult naive repertoires, and no such trend appeared in memory repertoires. The excess sharing between twins in beta out-of-frame sequences was weaker because fewer shared sequences reduced the signal-to-noise ratio. Because the same donors could not be followed over many years, conclusions were based on cross-sectional statistical analysis. Compared with coincidental sharing between unrelated individuals, out-of-frame TCR alpha sequences shared between twins showed an excess of sequences with low generation probability. Invariant T cells such as MAIT and iNKT could partly confound zero-insertion analyses, although diverse VJ usage argued against such confounding for most clonotypes. Recombination models systematically underestimated out-of-frame TCR alpha sharing in monozygotic twins but agreed with sharing between unrelated individuals.

The germline V gene yields MDHEN for CDR1 and SYDVKM for CDR2. A distance of 16 bases separates the germline ends of V and J, which lose 5 bases and 11 bases respectively. Its CDR3 holds 12 amino acids, cysteine through phenylalanine. The read is trimmed to its CDR3 DNA, 36 bases read in frame from base 1. Libraries came from 5' RACE. Sequencing was carried out with an Illumina HiSeq 2000. A universal primer binding site was added through template switching, and the final cDNA carried a unique molecular identifier so that TCR cDNA molecules could be counted accurately. Specific primers in the conserved constant-segment region were used to synthesize first-strand cDNA for TCR alpha and beta chains. Each cDNA library was double barcoded, with a SMART-Mk sample barcode plus Illumina barcodes, to control for contamination. Two successive PCR steps introduced TruSeq adapter sequences along with Illumina sample barcodes. Sequencing of the TCR alpha and beta cDNA libraries was done on the Illumina HiSeq platform using custom primers. The authors' pipeline ran thus. MiGEC was used to process raw reads and extract unique molecular identifiers, and MiXCR was used to find CDR3 positions. For each individual, recombination models were inferred using an EM algorithm with the repgenHMM and IGoR tools. The tcR package in R was used for shared clonotype analysis, with sharing normalized by the product of cloneset sizes. To study raw recombination free of thymic and clonal selection effects, out-of-frame nonproductive sequences were analyzed. The raw public data were reprocessed by TCRdb itself: fastp quality trimming at Q25, MiXCR clonotype calling, in-frame beta chains only. Rows matching on CDR3 protein sequence are summarized as one entry with the most common DNA and genes. These V and J calls are TCRdb output, not the study's own analysis. The table for this sample lists hundreds of thousands of distinct CDR3 sequences; more than 20% of them were counted only once. Around 0.47% of the sample is held by the ten biggest clonotypes.

Every donor in the study was a healthy Caucasian. The twin cohort consisted of three pairs of female monozygotic twins, all aged 18 to 29 years. Positive isolation kits from Invitrogen were used to isolate CD4+ and CD8+ T cell populations. Another study also made use of these data, one on yellow fever vaccine responses in identical twins. The second study also describes: According to the authors, in identical twins the way T cells responded to vaccination appeared partly convergent and partly personalized. In identical twins, the study followed T cell clones that responded to the vaccine with precision.

Source material: CD4+ T cells sorted from blood. The receptor's source is a woman aged 18-29 years in good health. The chain uses TRBV28 and TRBJ2-7, with TRBD1 as a weak D call on 6 bases. The encoded CDR3 is CASSPPRQGKYF. The base sequence is TGTGCCAGCAGTCCACCCCGGCAGGGGAAGTACTTC.